This T cell receptor beta chain was sequenced during a study of blood T cell repertoires in COVID-19. About the research overall: Specimens from acute and convalescent COVID-19 originated in the United States, Italy and Spain. T cells, B-cell-depleted T cells, or PBMCs provided the cDNA or gDNA that served as material.

Germline CDR1 reads LNHDA; CDR2 reads SQIVND (reference sequence). The CDR3 consists of 12 residues. V gave up 8 bases and J gave up 12 bases; unmatched junction bases: 10. Original data processing: Amplification with reference gene primers provided the estimates of nucleated cell counts. The method was immunoSEQ multiplex PCR; TCRdb's version includes in-frame clones alone and lacks a portion of them. V, J and clone size derive from that table, while D and trimming were established from the DNA sequence. Here the sample spans more than 50,000 clones, roughly 93% being singletons. The sequencing sample was made of peripheral blood. This chain joins TRBV19 and TRBJ1-2, with 9 bases identical to TRBD1. The receptor was isolated from a human donor in a cohort sampled during active COVID-19. CDR3 sequence (DNA): TGTGCCAGTGGTCGGACAGGGGAAATCAACACCTTC. Its protein is CASGRTGEINTF. The entire variable domain, with the rest obtained from reference TRBV19 and TRBJ1-2, is as follows: DGGITQSPKYLFRKEGQNVTLSCEQNLNHDAMYWYRQDPGQGLRLIYYSQIVNDFQKGDIAEGYSVSREKKESFPLTVTSAQKNPTAFYLCASGRTGEINTFGSGTRLTVV.